This TCR beta chain emerged from a study of vaccination and CD4 T cells after COVID-19. Study in general: Stimuli were overlapping spike peptide pools of SARS-CoV-2 and three common cold coronaviruses (HCoV-NL63, HCoV-OC43, HCoV-229E). Study observations and caveats: Convalescent patients studied were relatively few, and early post-infection timepoints were absent.

Cultured CD4+ T cell DNA was sequenced using the Oncomine TCR Beta short-read assay. TCRdb fed the PCR reads into MiXCR, producing one record per CDR3 protein. The sample includes 14,000 to 15,000 distinct CDR3 sequences, roughly 80% seen only once; the top ten take roughly a tenth. Treatment: 10-day PBMC culture with coronavirus spike peptide pools or control peptides (ViraFEST assay). V lost 4 bases to trimming and J lost 2 bases; unmatched junction nucleotides: 8. The CDR3 runs to 16 residues. Germline CDR1 SGHNT, CDR2 YYREEE (reference sequence). Only a few counts were recorded for this clonotype. The antigen remains unidentified.

The chain is built from TRBV5-4 and TRBJ2-3, with 9 bases aligning to TRBD2. This sequence was found in a human donor who received a COVID-19 vaccine. Source: CD4+ T cells from blood, cultured in vitro, taken after SARS-CoV-2 vaccination. In DNA, the CDR3 is TGTGCCAGCAGCCTAATTAGCGGGGGCGACACAGATACGCAGTATTTT. Translation gives CASSLISGGDTDTQYF.